Following are 21 T cell receptor beta chains from one sample sequenced in a study of cytomegalovirus exposure and HLA in healthy donors. PCR employed 60 Vbeta and 13 Jbeta primers. Produced via immunoSEQ multiplex PCR; TCRdb's table is partial and in-frame only. This table holds around 180,000 clones, roughly four fifths found once. Sequences were obtained from PBMCs. The receptors originated from a woman aged 18 to 35 in good health and CMV-seropositive.

The chain couples TRBV7-8 to TRBJ2-2; a weak D match, TRBD2 (6 bases). Germline V CDR1 and CDR2: SGHVS, FQNEAQ. CDR3 size: 17 residues. Trimming pared 5 bases from V and 6 bases from J, leaving 22 bases between. CDR3 protein: CASSPSRGGVVAGELFF. The CDR3 coding sequence is TGTGCCAGCAGCCCTTCGCGGGGTGGCGTGGTAGCCGGGGAGCTGTTTTTT. Complete variable domain (other parts from reference TRBV7-8 and TRBJ2-2): GAGVSQSPRYKVAKRGQDVALRCDPISGHVSLFWYQQALGQGPEFLTYFQNEAQLDKSGLPSDRFFAERPEGSVSTLKIQRTQQEDSAVYLCASSPSRGGVVAGELFFGEGSRLTVL.

The chain has TRBV6-1 and TRBJ1-5, with a possible D match to TRBD1 (6 bases). Trimming pared 6 bases from V and 2 bases from J, leaving 14 bases between. CDR1 is MNHNS and CDR2 is SASEGT in the germline V gene. The CDR3 totals 15 residues. The CDR3 loop reads CASRETGFGNQPQHF. The CDR3 bases are TGTGCCAGCAGAGAAACAGGGTTTGGCAATCAGCCCCAGCATTTT.

The chain links TRBV7-6 to TRBJ1-4; the D gene is possibly TRBD1 (5 bases). Germline lookup yields CDR1 SGHVS and CDR2 FNYEAQ. CDR3 length equals 16 residues. Trimming shortened V by 0 bases and J by 6 bases, and 14 bases separated the two germline ends. For the CDR3, the DNA is TGTGCCAGCAGCTTAGCGCGTCAGGGAGGGGATGAAAAACTGTTTTTT. Protein product: CASSLARQGGDEKLFF.

V and J are TRBV2 and TRBJ1-4, with 7 nucleotides matching TRBD1. With 9 bases clipped from V and 8 bases from J, the junction kept 9 bases outside the gene matches. The CDR3 runs 13 residues. CDR1 is SNHLY, CDR2 FYNNEI, per germline. The CDR3 DNA sequence: TGTGCCAGTGGAACAGGGGTGAGAGAAAAACTGTTTTTT. Translating gives CASGTGVREKLFF.

The rearrangement uses TRBV5-1 and TRBJ1-2; unclear D gene. From germline, CDR1 is SGHRS and CDR2 YFSETQ. V was clipped by 0 bases and J by 4 bases, with 13 bases between them. The CDR3 is 15 residues long. The CDR3 protein is CASSLANEGGYGYTF. The CDR3 DNA follows: TGCGCCAGCAGCTTGGCGAACGAGGGCGGCTATGGCTACACCTTC.

This chain links TRBV5-7 with TRBJ2-1; perhaps TRBD2 as D (6 bases). TRBV5-7 is reported as an ORF; its role is uncertain. Trimming stripped 0 bases from V and 5 bases from J, with 21 bases between. CDR3 length: 18 residues. CDR3 coding DNA: TGTGCCAGCAGCTTGGGAAGTAGGGACTTCCTTAGGAACAATGAGCAGTTCTTC. Its protein product is CASSLGSRDFLRNNEQFF.

This chain uses TRBV11-2 with TRBJ1-2, with D unresolved. CDR1 is SGHAT and CDR2 is FQNNGV in the germline V gene. With 0 bases removed from V and 5 bases from J, the gap between germline ends came to 13 bases. The CDR3 is 15 amino acids. CDR3 protein: CASSLDSGIAYGYTF. CDR3 DNA sequence: TGTGCCAGCAGCTTAGACTCCGGCATAGCTTATGGCTACACCTTC.

In this sample, this clone turned up a few times. The chain couples TRBV7-9 to TRBJ1-1; tentatively, D is TRBD1 (5 bases). Germline CDR1 and CDR2: SEHNR and FQNEAQ (reference sequence). CDR3 length equals 14 residues. V was clipped by 3 bases and J by 6 bases, with 14 bases between them. The CDR3 spells CASSFYGGTAEAFF. Written as DNA, the CDR3 is TGTGCCAGCAGCTTTTACGGGGGGACCGCTGAAGCTTTCTTT.

V gene TRBV11-1 combines with J gene TRBJ1-1; weak D call: TRBD1 (5 bases). Deletions cut 1 base from V and 3 bases from J, with 15 bases between. This CDR3 is 16 amino acids long. The V gene's germline CDR1 is SGHAT and CDR2 FQDESV (reference sequence). The DNA of the CDR3 is TGTGCCAGCAGCTTAGGGGAAAGGGGCCTGGACACTGAAGCTTTCTTT. It yields the protein CASSLGERGLDTEAFF.

The chain employs TRBV5-6 and TRBJ2-5, with D possibly being TRBD1 (6 bases). The CDR3 sequence is 14 residues long. The germline V gene has CDR1 SGHDT and CDR2 YYEEEE. Trimming pared 5 bases from V and 5 bases from J, leaving 16 bases between. In nucleotides, the CDR3 is TGTGCCAGCAGGGAAGGGGGTACCGGGGAGACCCAGTACTTC. This encodes CASREGGTGETQYF.

This chain links TRBV2 with TRBJ2-3; D might be TRBD2 (6 bases). The germline gives CDR1 SNHLY, CDR2 FYNNEI. V was trimmed by 7 bases and J by 4 bases, leaving 21 bases between them. CDR3 length equals 16 residues. The CDR3 here is CASTQSRARGADTQYF. As DNA, the CDR3 is TGTGCCAGCACCCAATCCAGGGCCCGCGGGGCAGATACGCAGTATTTT. Full variable domain (rest looked up from reference TRBV2 and TRBJ2-3): EPEVTQTPSHQVTQMGQEVILRCVPISNHLYFYWYRQILGQKVEFLVSFYNNEISEKSEIFDDQFSVERPDGSNFTLKIRSTKLEDSAMYFCASTQSRARGADTQYFGPGTRLTVL.

The chain recombines TRBV6-1 with TRBJ1-4; 7 nucleotides match TRBD1. CDR1 MNHNS and CDR2 SASEGT come from the germline V gene. This CDR3 region has 15 residues. The ends lost 8 bases at V and 0 bases at J; junction bases unmatched: 6. CDR3 sequence: CASETGIATNEKLFF. In nucleotides, the CDR3 is TGTGCCAGCGAGACAGGGATTGCAACTAATGAAAAACTGTTTTTT.

Concerning this clone itself: The junction shows a germline mismatch at one end, possibly a read error. The chain links TRBV7-8 to TRBJ2-6; possible D gene TRBD2, 6 bases. The CDR3 extends over 16 amino acids. Germline CDR1 is SGHVS and CDR2 is FQNEAQ. CDR3: CASSLRSGGGANGLTF. The CDR3 nucleotides are TGTGCCAGCAGCCTAAGAAGCGGTGGCGGGGCCAACGGCCTGACTTTC.

The rearrangement links TRBV30 to TRBJ2-6; unclear D gene. CDR3 length: 13 residues. V lost 7 bases and J lost 2, with 9 bases in between. Germline V CDR1 and CDR2: GTSNPN, SVGIG (reference sequence). CDR3 DNA: TGTGCCTTCAACCGGGCTGGGGCCAACGTCCTGACTTTC. It yields the protein CAFNRAGANVLTF.

The chain has TRBV6-5 and TRBJ2-4, with D possibly matching TRBD2 (6 bases). This CDR3 is 11 amino acids long. V shed 11 bases and J shed 11 bases, with 16 bases lying between them. Germline V gene lookup returns CDR1 MNHEY and CDR2 SVGAGI. The DNA of the CDR3 is TGTGCCTCCGCTCGGGGGAACGTTCAGTACTTC. Translated, it gives CASARGNVQYF.

The chain joins TRBV5-4 to TRBJ2-2; D is undetermined. The germline CDR1 and CDR2 sequences are SGHNT and YYREEE (reference sequence). CDR3 length: 12 amino acids. V was pared by 4 bases and J by 1 base, with 2 bases between. In DNA form, the CDR3 reads TGTGCCAGCAGCCGGAACACCGGGGAGCTGTTTTTT. As protein: CASSRNTGELFF.

The chain combines TRBV25-1 with TRBJ2-7, with D unresolved. The CDR3 covers 14 residues. CDR1 is MGHDK, CDR2 SYGVNS, per germline. V lost 1 base, J lost 4 bases, and 11 bases lay in between. CDR3 in amino acids: CASSEFGLGYEQYF. DNA of the CDR3: TGTGCCAGCAGTGAATTTGGGCTTGGTTACGAGCAGTACTTC.

Details on this clone: One junction end does not reproduce the germline sequence, and a read error may be involved. The chain couples TRBV30 to TRBJ2-6, with D possibly TRBD1 on 5 matching bases. Looked up from germline, CDR1 is GTSNPN and CDR2 is SVGIG (reference sequence). The CDR3 loop spans 14 amino acids. CDR3 region: CARASAPGANGLTF. Written as DNA, the CDR3 is TGTGCCCGCGCTTCGGCACCTGGGGCCAACGGCCTGACTTTC.

This chain uses TRBV11-2 with TRBJ2-3, with 9 bases identical to TRBD2. Germline V gene data show CDR1 as SGHAT and CDR2 as FQNNGV. This CDR3 is 15 amino acids long. V shed 2 bases, J shed 3 bases, and the junction held 3 bases outside the gene matches. The CDR3 is CASSLSGGITDTQYF. The DNA for the CDR3 is TGTGCCAGCAGCTTAAGCGGGGGGATTACAGATACGCAGTATTTT.

This chain joins TRBV11-3 and TRBJ1-1, with no clear D. Germline V gene sequence: CDR1 SGHNT, CDR2 YENEEA. The V end was cut by 7 bases, the J end by 1 base, with 10 bases between. The CDR3 totals 13 residues. The CDR3 DNA reads TGTGCCAGCAACCCGGTAAGGAACACTGAAGCTTTCTTT. This codes for CASNPVRNTEAFF.

This clone was picked up a small number of times. This chain joins TRBV7-6 and TRBJ2-5; tentatively, D is TRBD1 (5 bases). Germline V gene data show CDR1 as SGHVS and CDR2 as FNYEAQ. The V gene lost 3 bases and the J gene lost 5 bases, with 16 bases spanning the gap. The CDR3 consists of 15 residues. The CDR3 sequence: CASSFGIRAGETQYF. The CDR3 coding sequence is TGTGCCAGCAGCTTTGGTATTCGGGCAGGGGAGACCCAGTACTTC.